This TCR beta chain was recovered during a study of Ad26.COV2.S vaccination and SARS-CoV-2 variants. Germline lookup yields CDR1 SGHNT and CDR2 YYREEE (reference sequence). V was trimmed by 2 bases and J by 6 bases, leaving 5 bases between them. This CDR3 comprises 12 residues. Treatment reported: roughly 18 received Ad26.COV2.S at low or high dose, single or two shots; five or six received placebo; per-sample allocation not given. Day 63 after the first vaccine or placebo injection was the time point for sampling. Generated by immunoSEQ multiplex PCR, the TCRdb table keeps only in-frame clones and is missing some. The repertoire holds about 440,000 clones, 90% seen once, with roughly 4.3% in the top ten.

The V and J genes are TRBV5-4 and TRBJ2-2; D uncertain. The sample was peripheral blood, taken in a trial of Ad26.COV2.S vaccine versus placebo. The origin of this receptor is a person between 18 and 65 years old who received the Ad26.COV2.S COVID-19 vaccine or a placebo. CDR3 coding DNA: TGTGCCAGCAGCTTATGGGCCGGGGAGCTGTTTTTT. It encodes CASSLWAGELFF.